This TCR beta chain is from a study of blood T cell repertoires in COVID-19. Enrolled through a virtual design, the participants were between roughly 18 and 100 years of age and came from about two dozen US areas. With 2 bases removed from V and 1 base from J, the gap between germline ends came to 8 bases. Germline values: CDR1 SEHNR, CDR2 FQNEAQ (reference sequence). This CDR3 has 14 residues. Produced via immunoSEQ multiplex PCR; TCRdb's table is partial and in-frame only. The profile shows roughly 200,000 clones, 80% to 90% of them singletons. The source of this sequence is a woman aged 40 to 50 with acute COVID-19. The source material was PBMCs or T cells enriched from blood (not recorded which). The chain joins TRBV7-9 to TRBJ1-1, with D uncertain. CDR3 DNA: TGTGCCAGCAGCTTATTCTCCGGGAACACTGAAGCTTTCTTT. It specifies CASSLFSGNTEAFF.